This T cell receptor beta chain was recovered during a study of blood T cell repertoires in COVID-19. Looking at the study overall: Spain, Italy and the United States supplied samples that represented acute and convalescent COVID-19.

Germline V gene data show CDR1 as LGHDT and CDR2 as YNNKEL (reference sequence). The CDR3 extends over 14 amino acids. Trimming pared 4 bases from V and 6 bases from J, leaving 15 bases between. As originally analysed: Reference gene primer amplification yielded estimated nucleated cell counts. Data came from immunoSEQ multiplex PCR; TCRdb stores just in-frame clones and leaves some out. That table furnishes V, J and clone size, whereas the DNA furnished D and trimming. This table holds approximately 390,000 clones, nearly 90% found once. The TCR originated in a young man with active or convalescent COVID-19. The sample was peripheral blood. V usage is TRBV3-1 (or the pseudogene TRBV3-2) and J usage is TRBJ1-1, with D maybe TRBD1 (5 bases). The CDR3 loop reads CASSRNTGTSEAFF. The CDR3 region has the DNA TGTGCCAGCAGCCGCAATACAGGAACCTCTGAAGCTTTCTTT.